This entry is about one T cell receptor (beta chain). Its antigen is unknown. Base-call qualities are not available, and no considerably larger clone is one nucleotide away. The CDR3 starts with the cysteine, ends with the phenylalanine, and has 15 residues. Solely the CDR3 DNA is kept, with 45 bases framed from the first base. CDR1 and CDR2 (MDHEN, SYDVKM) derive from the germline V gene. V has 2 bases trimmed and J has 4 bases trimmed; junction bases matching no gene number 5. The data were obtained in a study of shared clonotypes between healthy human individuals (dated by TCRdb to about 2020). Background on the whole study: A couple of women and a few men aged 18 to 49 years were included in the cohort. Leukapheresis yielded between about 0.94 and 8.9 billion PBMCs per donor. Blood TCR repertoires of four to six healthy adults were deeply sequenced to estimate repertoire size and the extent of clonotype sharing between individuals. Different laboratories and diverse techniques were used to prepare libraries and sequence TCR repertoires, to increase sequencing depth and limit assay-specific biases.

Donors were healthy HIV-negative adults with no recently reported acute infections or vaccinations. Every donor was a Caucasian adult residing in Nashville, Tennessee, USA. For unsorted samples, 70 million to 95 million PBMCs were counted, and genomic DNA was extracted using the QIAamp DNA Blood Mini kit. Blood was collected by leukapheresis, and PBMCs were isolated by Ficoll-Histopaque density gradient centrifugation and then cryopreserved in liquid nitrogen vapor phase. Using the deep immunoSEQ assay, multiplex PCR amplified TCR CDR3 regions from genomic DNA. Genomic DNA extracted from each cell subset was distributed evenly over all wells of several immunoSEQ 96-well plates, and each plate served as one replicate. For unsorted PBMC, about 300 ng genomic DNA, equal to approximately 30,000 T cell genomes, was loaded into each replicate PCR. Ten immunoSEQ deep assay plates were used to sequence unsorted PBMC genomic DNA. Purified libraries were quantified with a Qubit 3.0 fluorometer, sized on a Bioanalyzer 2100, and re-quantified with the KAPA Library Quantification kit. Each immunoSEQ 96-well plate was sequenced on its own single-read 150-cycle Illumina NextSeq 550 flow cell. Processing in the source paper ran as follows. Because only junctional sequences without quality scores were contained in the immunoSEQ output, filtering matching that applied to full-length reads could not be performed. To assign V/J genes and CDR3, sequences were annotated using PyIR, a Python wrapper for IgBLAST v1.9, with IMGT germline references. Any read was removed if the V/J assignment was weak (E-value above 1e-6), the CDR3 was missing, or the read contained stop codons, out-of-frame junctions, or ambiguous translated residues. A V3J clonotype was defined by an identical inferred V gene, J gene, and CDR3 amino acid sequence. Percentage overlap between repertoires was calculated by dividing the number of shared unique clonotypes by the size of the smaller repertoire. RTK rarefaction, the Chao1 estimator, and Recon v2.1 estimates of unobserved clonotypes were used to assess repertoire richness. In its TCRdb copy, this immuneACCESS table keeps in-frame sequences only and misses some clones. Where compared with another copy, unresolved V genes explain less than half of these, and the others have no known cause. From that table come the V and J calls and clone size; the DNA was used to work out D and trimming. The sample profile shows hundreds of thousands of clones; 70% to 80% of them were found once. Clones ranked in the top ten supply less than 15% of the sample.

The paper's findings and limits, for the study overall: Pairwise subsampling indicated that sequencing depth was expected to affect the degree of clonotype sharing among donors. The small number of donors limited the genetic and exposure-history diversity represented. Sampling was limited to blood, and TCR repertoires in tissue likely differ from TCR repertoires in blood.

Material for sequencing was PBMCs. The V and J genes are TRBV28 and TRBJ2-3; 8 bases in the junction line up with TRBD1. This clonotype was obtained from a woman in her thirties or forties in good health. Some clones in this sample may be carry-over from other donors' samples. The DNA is TGTGCCAGCAGTTTACTACACAGGGGGGCAGATACGCAGTATTTT. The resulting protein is CASSLLHRGADTQYF.